This T cell receptor beta chain was obtained from a study of beta chain features in type 1 diabetes. Germline V gene lookup returns CDR1 SGHTA and CDR2 FQGTGA. Trimming cost V 5 bases and J 0 bases; bases outside gene matches: 7. The CDR3 contains 16 residues. Reverse transcription of all isolated RNA meant that expressed TCRB transcripts were sequenced. Here immunoSEQ multiplex PCR was the method, and the copy in TCRdb shows in-frame clones only, minus some. The sample includes about 150,000 clones, 10% seen only once; the top ten take under 1.5%. The V and J genes are TRBV7-3 and TRBJ2-3; the match to TRBD2 covers 8 bases. The clonotype comes from a man younger than 35 in good health. Sequencing input: naive CD4+ T cells from blood. Written as DNA, the CDR3 is TGTGCCAGCAGCCCACTCGGGGGGGGGAGCACAGATACGCAGTATTTT. Translation: CASSPLGGGSTDTQYF.